This T cell receptor beta chain was sequenced in a study of blood T cell repertoires in COVID-19. Across the whole study: COVID-19 samples, acute and convalescent, were from the United States, Italy and Spain. In each case, the material was cDNA or gDNA derived from T cells, B-cell-depleted T cells, or PBMCs.

In the original analysis: Scientists estimated how many nucleated cells there were by amplifying reference gene primers. TCRdb keeps only in-frame clones here, not all; method: immunoSEQ multiplex PCR. V and J calls and clone size are those listed in that table; D and trimming were worked out from the DNA. The sample includes about 100,000 clones, 80% to 90% seen only once; the top ten take around 4.8%. The material sequenced was peripheral blood. The TCR comes from a man between 60 and 75 years old with acute or convalescent COVID-19.

The CDR3 coding sequence is TGTGCCAGCAGCGTCGACAGGGGTCGAGTTGACACTGAAGCTTTCTTT. It yields the protein CASSVDRGRVDTEAFF. The V and J genes are TRBV11-2 and TRBJ1-1; 8 bases map to TRBD1. CDR1 and CDR2 (germline): SGHAT, FQNNGV. V trimming: 5 bases; J trimming: 3 bases; junction bases outside the gene matches: 11. The CDR3 has 16 residues.